This TCR beta chain was sequenced for a study of T cells after yellow fever vaccination. It was through 5'RACE template switching that TCR cDNA was made, with a universal primer site and UMIs added. MiXCR, applied by TCRdb to the 5' RACE reads, yields one record per CDR3 protein. Here the sample spans a few hundred thousand distinct CDR3 sequences, 5.5% to 8.5% being singletons. Germline V gene data show CDR1 as MNHEY and CDR2 as SMNVEV (reference sequence). This CDR3 spans 15 amino acids. Deletions cut 0 bases from V and 7 bases from J, with 15 bases between. Material: CD4+ T cells sorted from PBMCs, obtained on the day of the yellow fever booster vaccination. The chain couples TRBV27 to TRBJ1-2, with D tentatively TRBD1 (5 bases). The TCR originated in a young man who received the YFV17D yellow fever vaccine. CDR3 amino acids: CASSLSWGVVSGYTF. The CDR3, as DNA: TGTGCCAGCAGTTTATCGTGGGGGGTGGTGAGTGGCTACACCTTC.